The 19 T cell receptor beta chains below were found in one sample sequenced in a study of shared clonotypes between healthy human individuals. Libraries were prepared by immunoSEQ multiplex PCR; TCRdb keeps only in-frame clonotypes and omits some of them. The repertoire holds over 400,000 clones, with around 73% as singletons. Sequencing input: PBMCs. The receptors were sampled from a woman in her 40s in good health. Some clones in this sample may be carry-over from other donors' samples.

This chain links TRBV28 with TRBJ1-2; tentative D call: TRBD1 (6 bases). V lost 7 bases and J 8 bases, leaving 29 bases between the germline ends. CDR3 size: 17 residues. The germline V gene encodes CDR1 MDHEN and CDR2 SYDVKM. CDR3 sequence reads: CASIPPGGRGLIRGYTF. The DNA for the CDR3 is TGTGCCAGCATCCCCCCGGGGGGCAGGGGTTTAATTAGGGGCTACACCTTC.

V gene TRBV5-5 combines with J gene TRBJ2-5; 12 nucleotides align to TRBD2. V trimming: 5 bases; J trimming: 6 bases; junction bases outside the gene matches: 5. CDR1 is SGHKS, CDR2 YYEKEE, per germline (reference sequence). The CDR3 runs 14 residues. The CDR3 DNA sequence: TGTGCCAGCAGGACGACTAGCGGGAGCCAGACCCAGTACTTC. As protein: CASRTTSGSQTQYF.

V is TRBV18 and J is TRBJ2-1; D may be TRBD2 (6 bases). Germline V CDR1 and CDR2: KGHSH, LQKENI. CDR3 size: 17 residues. The V end was cut by 1 base, the J end by 7 bases, with 20 bases between. The CDR3 spells CASSPRAGSSRENEQFF. CDR3 DNA: TGTGCCAGCTCACCACGTGCGGGATCTTCGAGGGAGAATGAGCAGTTCTTC.

As to this clone: A far more abundant clone sits one base away, making this likely a read error. The chain combines TRBV30 with TRBJ1-2; D not resolved. This CDR3 contains 14 residues. Germline CDR1 and CDR2: GTSNPN and SVGIG (reference sequence). V lost 0 bases to trimming and J lost 4 bases, with 12 bases between them. For the CDR3, the DNA is TGTGCCTGGAGTGTCGGGCCTCCCTTCTATGGCTACACCTTC. Residues: CAWSVGPPFYGYTF. Variable domain in full (rest from reference TRBV30 and TRBJ1-2): SQTIHQWPATLVQPVGSPLSLECTVEGTSNPNLYWYRQAAGRGLQLLFYSVGIGQISSEVPQNLSASRPQDRQFILSSKKLLLSDSGFYLCAWSVGPPFYGYTFGSGTRLTVV.

The gene calls are TRBV15 and TRBJ2-4; D call uncertain. This CDR3 has 12 residues. V lost 2 bases and J 9 bases, leaving 8 bases between the germline ends. Germline V gene data show CDR1 as LNHNV and CDR2 as YYDKDF (reference sequence). The CDR3 here is CATSRPRGIQYF. CDR3 sequence (DNA): TGTGCCACCAGCAGACCACGTGGCATTCAGTACTTC.

This chain links TRBV5-1 with TRBJ2-7; 9 bases are a match to TRBD1. The CDR3 length is 14 residues. Trimming cost V 4 bases and J 6 bases; bases outside gene matches: 8. Germline CDR1 SGHRS, CDR2 YFSETQ. The CDR3 sequence is CASSLGQGIGEQYF. The CDR3 DNA sequence: TGCGCCAGCAGCCTGGGACAGGGTATCGGCGAGCAGTACTTC.

This clone has just a few counts. The chain carries TRBV2 and TRBJ1-2; D is ambiguous. Germline lookup yields CDR1 SNHLY and CDR2 FYNNEI. Trimming stripped 8 bases from V and 5 bases from J, with 12 bases between. CDR3 length equals 12 residues. CDR3 bases: TGTGCCAGCCGAGAGGCGGCGTATGGCTACACCTTC. Its protein is CASREAAYGYTF.

Concerning this clone itself: Compared with germline, one end of the junction differs, possibly owing to a read error. The chain uses TRBV2 and TRBJ1-1, with unresolved D. This CDR3 has 10 residues. Germline loops: CDR1 SNHLY, CDR2 FYNNEI. The DNA of the CDR3 is TGTGCCGGCAGTGAAGTCGAATCTTTCTTT. This sequence encodes CAGSEVESFF.

The chain links TRBV19 to TRBJ2-2; weak D call: TRBD2 (5 bases). CDR1 is LNHDA, CDR2 SQIVND, per germline (reference sequence). The CDR3 extends over 16 amino acids. Trimming left V 6 bases short and J 5 bases short, with 19 bases between. The CDR3 sequence is CASSSTGNRETGELFF. The CDR3 coding sequence is TGTGCCAGTAGCTCTACCGGGAACCGCGAGACCGGGGAGCTGTTTTTT. Combining the CDR3 with reference TRBV19 and TRBJ2-2 gives the whole variable domain DGGITQSPKYLFRKEGQNVTLSCEQNLNHDAMYWYRQDPGQGLRLIYYSQIVNDFQKGDIAEGYSVSREKKESFPLTVTSAQKNPTAFYLCASSSTGNRETGELFFGEGSRLTVL.

V is TRBV29-1 and J is TRBJ1-2; TRBD1 might be the D (6 bases). The CDR3 is 11 amino acids. V lost 7 bases, J lost 6 bases, and 12 bases lay in between. Germline V lookup: CDR1 SQVTM, CDR2 ANQGSEA. CDR3 sequence reads: CSATGGDGYTF. The DNA for the CDR3 is TGCAGCGCGACGGGGGGCGATGGCTACACCTTC.

This chain uses TRBV19 with TRBJ2-3; either TRBD1 or TRBD2 may fit D (5 bases each). Germline CDR1 reads LNHDA; CDR2 reads SQIVND (reference sequence). V lost 6 bases and J lost 4, with 14 bases in between. The CDR3 extends over 14 amino acids. The CDR3 region is CASSPPGAADTQYF. DNA of the CDR3: TGTGCCAGTAGCCCCCCCGGGGCCGCAGATACGCAGTATTTT.

A few counts support this clone. The rearrangement links TRBV10-3 to TRBJ2-7; D perhaps matches TRBD1 (6 bases). Germline V gene sequence: CDR1 ENHRY, CDR2 SYGVKD. The CDR3 is 13 amino acids. The V and J ends lost 6 bases and 5 bases respectively, with 14 bases between them. The CDR3 here is CAISRTEADEQYF. CDR3 in DNA: TGTGCCATCAGCCGGACAGAGGCGGACGAGCAGTACTTC.

The CDR3 DNA sequence: TGTGCCAGCAGCCCGGGGGGGACTAGCGTCTATGAGCAGTTCTTC. Amino acid sequence: CASSPGGTSVYEQFF. J is TRBJ2-1 and V is TRBV11-2, with 10 bases lining up with TRBD2. Germline V CDR1 and CDR2: SGHAT, FQNNGV. The CDR3 loop spans 15 amino acids. The V and J ends lost 5 bases and 8 bases, in that order; junction bases with no gene match: 9.

The V and J genes are TRBV7-2 and TRBJ1-2; D ambiguous. The CDR3 consists of 14 residues. V shed 5 bases and J shed 4 bases, with 14 bases lying between them. CDR1 and CDR2 (germline): SGHTA, FQGNSA. In DNA form, the CDR3 reads TGTGCCAGCAGCCCACGGAACGTCCCCTATGGCTACACCTTC. Encoded protein: CASSPRNVPYGYTF.

J is TRBJ2-1 and V is TRBV11-2; possibly TRBD1 or TRBD2 for D (6 bases each). This CDR3 spans 16 amino acids. The germline V gene encodes CDR1 SGHAT and CDR2 FQNNGV. Trimming shortened V by 5 bases and J by 2 bases, and 16 bases separated the two germline ends. In DNA, the CDR3 is TGTGCCAGCAGCCCCAAGGGGGGTTGGACCTACAATGAGCAGTTCTTC. The encoded protein is CASSPKGGWTYNEQFF.

This chain links TRBV16 with TRBJ1-5; D gene ambiguous. Germline loops: CDR1 KGHSY, CDR2 FQNENV. Trimming removed 0 bases from V and 3 bases from J, with 12 bases in between. The CDR3 contains 16 residues. As DNA, the CDR3 is TGTGCCAGCAGCCAATCCCCCCCCGGGATCAATCAGCCCCAGCATTTT. Amino acid sequence: CASSQSPPGINQPQHF.

This clone was seen at least ten times. The chain has TRBV6-1 and TRBJ2-3; 12 positions match TRBD2. J was trimmed by 3 bases and V by 2 bases; bases with no gene match: 6. The CDR3 runs 17 residues. Germline V CDR1 and CDR2: MNHNS, SASEGT. In DNA form, the CDR3 reads TGTGCCAGCAGTGAAATGCTAGCGGGAGGGAAGACAGATACGCAGTATTTT. Translated, it gives CASSEMLAGGKTDTQYF.

CDR3 nucleotide sequence: TGTGCCAGCAGCTTAGGAGGGGCGGGTACTGAAGCTTTCTTT. Translated: CASSLGGAGTEAFF. The chain recombines TRBV11-3 with TRBJ1-1, with D possibly being TRBD1 (5 bases). Trimming removed 1 base from V and 5 bases from J, with 11 bases in between. There are 14 residues in the CDR3. Germline loops: CDR1 SGHNT, CDR2 YENEEA.

Written as DNA, the CDR3 is TGTGCCAGCCCCCGTAGCGCTGGGGGTTACAATGAGCAGTTCTTC. Protein sequence: CASPRSAGGYNEQFF. The rearrangement uses TRBV6-1 and TRBJ2-1, with D perhaps being TRBD1 or TRBD2 (5 bases each). CDR1 and CDR2 (germline): MNHNS, SASEGT. The CDR3 has 15 residues. V dropped 8 bases and J dropped 4 bases, with 18 bases sitting between them.